The 2 T cell receptor beta chains below come from one sample, sequenced in a study of blood T cell repertoires in COVID-19. Sequencing used immunoSEQ multiplex PCR; TCRdb keeps in-frame clones, though not all of them. The sample has about 260,000 clones, about 87% seen once; the top ten hold 2% to 3%. The sequenced sample was peripheral blood. The receptors originated from a woman in her 50s with acute or convalescent COVID-19.

This sequence joins TRBV21-1 and TRBJ2-7; the D call of TRBD2 is as the table states it, not checked on the DNA. TRBV21-1 is a pseudogene segment. The CDR3 covers 18 residues. CDR3: CASSTGPGDWLAAYEQYF. CDR3 sequence (DNA): TGTGCCAGCAGCACCGGACCAGGAGATTGGCTAGCAGCCTACGAGCAGTACTTC.

This chain links TRBV24-1 with TRBJ2-1; TRBD2 is a possible D gene (5 bases). Germline values: CDR1 KGHDR, CDR2 SFDVKD. CDR3 length equals 16 residues. Trimming took off 0 bases at V and 0 bases at J, with 8 bases between the two ends. CDR3 loop: CATSDLEGSSYNEQFF. The CDR3, as DNA: TGTGCCACCAGTGATTTGGAGGGTAGCTCCTACAATGAGCAGTTCTTC.